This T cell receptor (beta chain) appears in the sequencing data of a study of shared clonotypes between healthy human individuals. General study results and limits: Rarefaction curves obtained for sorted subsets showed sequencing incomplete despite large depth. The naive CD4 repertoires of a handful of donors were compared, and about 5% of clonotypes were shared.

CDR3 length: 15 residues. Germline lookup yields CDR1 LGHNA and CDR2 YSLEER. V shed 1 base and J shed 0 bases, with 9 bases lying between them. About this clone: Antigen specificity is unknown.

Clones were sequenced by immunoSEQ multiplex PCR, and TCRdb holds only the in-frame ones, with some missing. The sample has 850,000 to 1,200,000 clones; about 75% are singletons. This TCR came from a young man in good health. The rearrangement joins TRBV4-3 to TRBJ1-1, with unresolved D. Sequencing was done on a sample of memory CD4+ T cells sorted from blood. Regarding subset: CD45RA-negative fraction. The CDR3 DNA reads TGCGCCAGCAGCCAAGCAGACGGTATGAACACTGAAGCTTTCTTT. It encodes CASSQADGMNTEAFF.